The present entry profiles one TCR beta chain with its context. It lacks a known antigen. No much larger clonotype is one base removed from it; base qualities were not supplied. This specimen belongs to a study of OX40 agonist ivuxolimab in advanced cancers. Context from the whole study: Ivuxolimab, which targeted the costimulatory receptor OX40 (CD134), was an agonistic, fully human IgG2 monoclonal antibody. Partial responses occurred in three dose-escalation patients, of whom one had hepatocellular carcinoma and two had cutaneous melanoma. The dose-escalation cohort was over 70% male with a mean age of approximately 60 years, ranging from roughly 23 to 80. Intravenous ivuxolimab was administered to patients every 2 weeks at six dose levels: 0.01, 0.1, 0.3, 1.5, 3 and 10 mg/kg. Prior anti-PD-1, anti-PD-L1 or anti-CTLA-4 therapy was permitted, and checkpoint inhibitors had been received by 30% to 40% of dose-escalation patients. Of the approximately 54 patients in dose escalation, 19 had hepatocellular carcinoma, some 15 had melanoma, 9 had renal cell carcinoma and 9 had head and neck cancer. The purpose of peripheral TCRbeta sequencing was to test whether ivuxolimab changed TCR sequence diversity and led to clonal T-cell expansion. The paper describes the monotherapy dose-escalation part (N of about 54 patients) of the phase I trial of ivuxolimab. Points the paper makes about the study in general: Clonal expansion of both CD4+ and CD8+ blood T cells was observed from baseline to week 6 at doses 0.1 to 3.0 mg/kg. Low levels of normalized T-cell clonal expansion were also seen in some patients who did not respond. After ivuxolimab, more expanded clones were found on average in CD8+ T cells than in CD4+ T cells. In the 0.1-3.0 mg/kg groups, partial responders were among the patients with the lowest normalized peripheral clonal expansion, particularly in CD8+ T cells. Which antigens the clonally expanded peripheral T cells were specific for was not determined.

CDR1 and CDR2, per the germline V gene (reference sequence), are MNHEY and SMNVEV. Cut back by 0 bases and 7 bases, the V and J ends lie 16 bases apart. There are 16 amino acids in the CDR3, from cysteine to phenylalanine inclusive. CDR3 DNA is the only sequence kept; it has 48 bases, read in frame from the first base. Patients with autoimmune disease history or receiving systemic immunosuppression were excluded from the trial. Peripheral blood for TCR sequencing was drawn from every dose cohort at baseline, at cycle 4 day 1 and at cycle 7 day 1. The samples were drawn from a first-in-human, open-label, multicenter phase I dose-escalation trial of ivuxolimab. Adults with locally advanced or metastatic melanoma, renal cell, hepatocellular, or head and neck squamous cell carcinoma were enrolled in the trial. Before TCR sequencing, CD4+ T cells and CD8+ T cells were sorted from peripheral blood as separate populations.

To sequence the TCRbeta CDR3 region, genomic DNA was isolated from the sorted cells. The immunoSEQ Assay was used to sequence the TCRbeta CDR3 regions. TCRdb obtained this table from immuneACCESS and retained in-frame rearrangements with V and J assigned. These tables miss some clones; where compared with another copy, unresolved V genes account for less than half of the shortfall, and the remainder is unexplained. In this sample the table shows approximately 26,000 clones, 87% of which occur a single time. About 15% of the sample is in the top ten clones. The sequenced sample was CD4+ or CD8+ T cells sorted from blood, obtained in a trial of the OX40 agonist ivuxolimab. The chain couples TRBV27 to TRBJ2-1, with the D gene tentatively TRBD1 or TRBD2, based on 7 matching bases in each. The receptor comes from an adult with an advanced solid tumor such as melanoma, head and neck, liver or kidney cancer. The CDR3 is CASSLSGPGGGNEQFF. The DNA sequence is as follows: TGTGCCAGCAGTTTATCCGGCCCAGGGGGGGGTAATGAGCAGTTCTTC.